This section outlines one T cell receptor beta chain sequence together with its context. Participant reports of clinical history set cohort assignment. Before being deemed recovered, Cohort 3 donors had two negative PCRs, clearance, or symptom resolution. TCRdb keeps only in-frame clones here, not all; method: immunoSEQ multiplex PCR. Of 260,000 or so clones in the sample, about 85% were seen once. The sample belongs to a study of blood T cell repertoires in COVID-19. The CDR3 is 15 residues long. Germline V gene data show CDR1 as MDHEN and CDR2 as SYDVKM. Trimming cost V 5 bases and J 6 bases, with 19 bases left between them.

The chain combines TRBV28 with TRBJ1-1; D gene unclear. Material for sequencing was PBMCs or T cells enriched from blood (not recorded which). This sequence originates from a woman aged 45-65 years who had recovered from COVID-19. For the CDR3, the DNA is TGTGCCAGCAGTATAAGGAGTCACGGCGACCCTGAAGCTTTCTTT. It codes for CASSIRSHGDPEAFF.